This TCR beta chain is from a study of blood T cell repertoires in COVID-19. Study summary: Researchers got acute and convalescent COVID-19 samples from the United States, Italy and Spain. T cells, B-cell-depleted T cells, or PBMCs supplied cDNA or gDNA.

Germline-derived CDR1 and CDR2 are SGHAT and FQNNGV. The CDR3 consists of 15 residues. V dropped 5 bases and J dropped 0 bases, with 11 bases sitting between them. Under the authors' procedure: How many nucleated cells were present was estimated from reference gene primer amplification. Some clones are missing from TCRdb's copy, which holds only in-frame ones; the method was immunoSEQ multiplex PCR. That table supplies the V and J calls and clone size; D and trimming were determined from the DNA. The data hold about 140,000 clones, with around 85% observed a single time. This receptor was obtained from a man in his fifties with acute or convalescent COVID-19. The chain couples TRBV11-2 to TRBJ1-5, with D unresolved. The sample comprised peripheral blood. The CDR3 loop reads CASSPRASSNQPQHF. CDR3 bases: TGTGCCAGCAGCCCCCGCGCGTCTAGCAATCAGCCCCAGCATTTT.